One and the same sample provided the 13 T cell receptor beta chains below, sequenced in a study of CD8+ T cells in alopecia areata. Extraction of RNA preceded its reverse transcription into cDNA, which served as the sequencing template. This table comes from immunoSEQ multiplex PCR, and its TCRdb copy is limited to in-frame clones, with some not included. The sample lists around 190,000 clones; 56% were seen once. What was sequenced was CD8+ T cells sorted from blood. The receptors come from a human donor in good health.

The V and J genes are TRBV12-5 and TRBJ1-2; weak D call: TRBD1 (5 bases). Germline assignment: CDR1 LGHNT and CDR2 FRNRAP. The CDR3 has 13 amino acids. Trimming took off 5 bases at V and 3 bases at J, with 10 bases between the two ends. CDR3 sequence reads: CASGGDRDYGYTF. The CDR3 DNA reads TGTGCTAGTGGTGGGGACCGAGACTATGGCTACACCTTC. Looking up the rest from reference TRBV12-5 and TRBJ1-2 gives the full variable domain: DARVTQTPRHKVTEMGQEVTMRCQPILGHNTVFWYRQTMMQGLELLAYFRNRAPLDDSGMPKDRFSAEMPDATLATLKIQPSEPRDSAVYFCASGGDRDYGYTFGSGTRLTVV.

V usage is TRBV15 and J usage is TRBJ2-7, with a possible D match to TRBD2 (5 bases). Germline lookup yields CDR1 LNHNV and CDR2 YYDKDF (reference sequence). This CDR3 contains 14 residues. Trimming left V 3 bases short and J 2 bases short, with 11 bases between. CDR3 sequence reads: CATSSAGGTYEQYF. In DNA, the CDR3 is TGTGCCACCAGCAGTGCAGGAGGTACCTACGAGCAGTACTTC.

The DNA of the CDR3 is TGTGCCAGCAGCTTAACTGCGGGGAGCTCCTACAATGAGCAGTTCTTC. Amino acid sequence: CASSLTAGSSYNEQFF. V and J are TRBV7-3 and TRBJ2-1; perhaps TRBD2 as D (6 bases). The CDR3 extends over 16 amino acids. CDR1 and CDR2 (germline): SGHTA, FQGTGA. V was trimmed by 0 bases and J by 0 bases, leaving 9 bases between them.

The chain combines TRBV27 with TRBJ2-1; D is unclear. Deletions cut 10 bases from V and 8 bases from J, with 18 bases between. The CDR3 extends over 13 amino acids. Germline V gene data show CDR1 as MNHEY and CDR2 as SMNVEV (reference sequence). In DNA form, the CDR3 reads TGTGCCACCGTAACTTATCCCAGTGATGAGCAGTTCTTC. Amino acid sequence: CATVTYPSDEQFF.

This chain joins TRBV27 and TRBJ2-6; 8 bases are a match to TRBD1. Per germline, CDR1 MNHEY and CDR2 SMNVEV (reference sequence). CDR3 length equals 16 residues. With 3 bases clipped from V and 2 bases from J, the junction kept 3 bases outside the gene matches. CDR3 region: CASSFWTGTGANVLTF. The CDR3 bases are TGTGCCAGCAGTTTTTGGACAGGGACTGGGGCCAACGTCCTGACTTTC.

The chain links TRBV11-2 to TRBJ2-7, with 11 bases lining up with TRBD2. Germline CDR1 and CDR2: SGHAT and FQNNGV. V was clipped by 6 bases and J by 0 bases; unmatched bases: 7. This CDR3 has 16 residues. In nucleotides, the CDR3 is TGTGCCAGCAGTCTTGGACTAGCGGGCACCTCCTACGAGCAGTACTTC. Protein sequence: CASSLGLAGTSYEQYF.

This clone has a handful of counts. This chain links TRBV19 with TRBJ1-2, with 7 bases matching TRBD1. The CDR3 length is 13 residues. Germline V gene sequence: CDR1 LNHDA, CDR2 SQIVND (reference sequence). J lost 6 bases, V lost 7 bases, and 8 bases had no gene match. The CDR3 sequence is CASTWDSANGYTF. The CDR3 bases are TGTGCCAGTACTTGGGACAGCGCGAATGGCTACACCTTC. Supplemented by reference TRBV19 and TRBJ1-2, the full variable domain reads DGGITQSPKYLFRKEGQNVTLSCEQNLNHDAMYWYRQDPGQGLRLIYYSQIVNDFQKGDIAEGYSVSREKKESFPLTVTSAQKNPTAFYLCASTWDSANGYTFGSGTRLTVV.

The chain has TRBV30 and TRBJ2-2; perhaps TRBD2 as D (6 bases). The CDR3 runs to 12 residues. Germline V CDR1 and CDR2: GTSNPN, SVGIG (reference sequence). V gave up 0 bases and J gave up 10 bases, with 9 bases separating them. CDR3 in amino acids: CAWSVGGVELFF. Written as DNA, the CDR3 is TGTGCCTGGAGTGTGGGAGGAGTGGAGCTGTTTTTT.

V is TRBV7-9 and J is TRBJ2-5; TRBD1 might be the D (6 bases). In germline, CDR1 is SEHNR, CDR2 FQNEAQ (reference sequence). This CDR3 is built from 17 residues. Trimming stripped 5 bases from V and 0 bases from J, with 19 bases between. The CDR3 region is CASSPGQFLLYQETQYF. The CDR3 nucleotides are TGTGCCAGCAGCCCCGGACAGTTCCTATTGTACCAAGAGACCCAGTACTTC.

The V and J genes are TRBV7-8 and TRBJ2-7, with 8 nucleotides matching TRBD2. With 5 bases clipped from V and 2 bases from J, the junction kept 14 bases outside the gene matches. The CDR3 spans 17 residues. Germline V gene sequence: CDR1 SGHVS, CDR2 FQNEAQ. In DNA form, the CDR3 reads TGTGCCAGCAGCACCGGACTAACGGGGGGGGCACCCTACGAGCAGTACTTC. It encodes CASSTGLTGGAPYEQYF.

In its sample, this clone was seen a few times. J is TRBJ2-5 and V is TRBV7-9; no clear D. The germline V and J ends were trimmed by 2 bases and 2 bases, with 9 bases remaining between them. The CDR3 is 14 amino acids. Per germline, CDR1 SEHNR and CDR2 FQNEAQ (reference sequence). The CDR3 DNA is TGTGCCAGCAGCTTAATGGACGGTCAAGAGACCCAGTACTTC. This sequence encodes CASSLMDGQETQYF.

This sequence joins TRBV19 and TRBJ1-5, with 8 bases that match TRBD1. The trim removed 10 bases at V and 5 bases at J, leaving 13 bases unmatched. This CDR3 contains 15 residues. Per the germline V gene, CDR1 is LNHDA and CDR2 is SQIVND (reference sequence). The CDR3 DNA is TGTGCCACCGAGGGACAGGCGAAAGGGGATCAGCCCCAGCATTTT. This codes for CATEGQAKGDQPQHF. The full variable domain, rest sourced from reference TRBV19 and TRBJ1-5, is DGGITQSPKYLFRKEGQNVTLSCEQNLNHDAMYWYRQDPGQGLRLIYYSQIVNDFQKGDIAEGYSVSREKKESFPLTVTSAQKNPTAFYLCATEGQAKGDQPQHFGDGTRLSIL.

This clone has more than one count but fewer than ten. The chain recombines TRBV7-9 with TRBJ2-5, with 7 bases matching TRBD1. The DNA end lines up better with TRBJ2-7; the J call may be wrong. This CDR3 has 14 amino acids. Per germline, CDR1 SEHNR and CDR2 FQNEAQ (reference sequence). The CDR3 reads CASSARDSSYEQYF. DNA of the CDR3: TGTGCCAGCAGCGCGAGGGACAGCTCCTACGAGCAGTACTTC.